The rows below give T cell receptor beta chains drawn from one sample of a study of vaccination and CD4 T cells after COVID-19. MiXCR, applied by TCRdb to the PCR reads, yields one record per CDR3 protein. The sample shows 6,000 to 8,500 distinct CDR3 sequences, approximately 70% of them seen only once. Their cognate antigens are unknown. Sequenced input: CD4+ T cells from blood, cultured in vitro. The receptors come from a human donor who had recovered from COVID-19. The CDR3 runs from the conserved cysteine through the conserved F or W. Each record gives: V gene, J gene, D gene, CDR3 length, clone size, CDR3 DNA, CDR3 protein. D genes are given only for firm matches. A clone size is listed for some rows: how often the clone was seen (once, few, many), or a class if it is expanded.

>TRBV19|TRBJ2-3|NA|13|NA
TGTGCCAGTAGTATCGGGACTGGGTATACGCAGTATTTT
CASSIGTGYTQYF
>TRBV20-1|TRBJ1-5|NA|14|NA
TGCAGTGCTAGTGGCGGCAGGATCAATCAGCCCCAGCATTTT
CSASGGRINQPQHF
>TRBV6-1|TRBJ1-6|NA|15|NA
TGTGCCAGCACCTCGGGAAGCTCCTATAATTCACCCCTCCACTTT
CASTSGSSYNSPLHF
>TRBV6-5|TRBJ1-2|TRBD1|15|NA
TGTGCCAGCAGTTATTCTACCGGGACAGGGTTAGGCTACACCTTC
CASSYSTGTGLGYTF
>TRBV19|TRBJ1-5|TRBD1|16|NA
TGTGCCAGTAGACGGGACAGGGACTATAGCAATCAGCCCCAGCATTTT
CASRRDRDYSNQPQHF
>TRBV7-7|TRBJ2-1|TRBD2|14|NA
TGTGCCAGCAGCTTAAGCGGGGCTTACAATGAGCAGTTCTTC
CASSLSGAYNEQFF
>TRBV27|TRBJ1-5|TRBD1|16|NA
TGTGCCAGCAGTTCGACAGGGATGGTGCGCAATCAGCCCCAGCATTTT
CASSSTGMVRNQPQHF
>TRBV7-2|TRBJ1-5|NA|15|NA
TGTGCCAGCAGCTTATGGGGCAGGAGGGAACAGCCCCAGCATTTT
CASSLWGRREQPQHF
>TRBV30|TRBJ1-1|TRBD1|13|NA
TGTGCCTGGATTAGGGACAGGGGGTCGTTGGCTTTCTTT
CAWIRDRGSLAFF
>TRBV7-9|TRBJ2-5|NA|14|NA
TGTGCCAGCAGCTTATCCGCAGGGACGGAGACCCAGTACTTC
CASSLSAGTETQYF
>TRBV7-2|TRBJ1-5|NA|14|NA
TGTGCCAGCAGCTCCCAGGGTAGCAATCAGCCCCAGCATTTT
CASSSQGSNQPQHF
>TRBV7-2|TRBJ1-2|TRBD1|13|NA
TGTGCCAGCAGCTCCAGGGGGCCATATGGCTACACCTTC
CASSSRGPYGYTF
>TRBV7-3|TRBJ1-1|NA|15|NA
TGTGCCAGCAGCTTAACTCCTGCAGCCAGCCCCGAAGCTTTCTTT
CASSLTPAASPEAFF
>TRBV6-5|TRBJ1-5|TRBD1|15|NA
TGTGCCAGCAGTTCGAGACAGGGTGGCAATCAGCCCCAGCATTTT
CASSSRQGGNQPQHF
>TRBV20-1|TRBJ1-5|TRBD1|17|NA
TGCAGTGCTAGAGGTGTCTCCGGGACAGGGCAAAGTCAGCCCCAGCATTTT
CSARGVSGTGQSQPQHF
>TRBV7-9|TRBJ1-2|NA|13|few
TGTGCCAGCATCCCCCGGGGGCAGTATGGCTACACCTTC
CASIPRGQYGYTF
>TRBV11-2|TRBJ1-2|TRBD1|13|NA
TGTGCCAGCAGCACAGGGGTTCGACCCGGCTACACCTTC
CASSTGVRPGYTF
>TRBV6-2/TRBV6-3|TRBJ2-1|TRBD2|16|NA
TGTGCCAGCAGTTACGGGTCGGTAGCGGGAGGCAATGAGCAGTTCTTC
CASSYGSVAGGNEQFF
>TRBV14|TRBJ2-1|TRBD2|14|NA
TGTGCCAGGGTGACACTAGCGGTCTACAATGAGCAGTTCTTC
CARVTLAVYNEQFF
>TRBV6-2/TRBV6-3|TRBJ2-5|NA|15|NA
TGTGCCAGCAGTCGTTCAGGGAGGTGGGGGGAGACCCAGTACTTC
CASSRSGRWGETQYF
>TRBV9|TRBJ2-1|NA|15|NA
TGTGCCAGCAGCGAGTCGAGGAGCTCCTACAATGAGCAGTTCTTC
CASSESRSSYNEQFF
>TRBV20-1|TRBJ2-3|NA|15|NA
TGCAGTGCTACAAGAGCGGATTCTAGCACAGATACGCAGTATTTT
CSATRADSSTDTQYF
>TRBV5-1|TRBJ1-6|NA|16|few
TGCGCCAGCAGCTTGGGTGACCGGGGCCTGGGCCGTCCCCTCCACTTT
CASSLGDRGLGRPLHF
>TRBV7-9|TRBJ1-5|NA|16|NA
TGTGCCAGCAGCTCCTCCGGAAGCGGGGGCAATCAGCCCCAGCATTTT
CASSSSGSGGNQPQHF
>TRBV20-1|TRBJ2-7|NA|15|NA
TGCAGTGCTAGTTTCGGGAATAGGGCTGACTACGAGCAGTACTTC
CSASFGNRADYEQYF